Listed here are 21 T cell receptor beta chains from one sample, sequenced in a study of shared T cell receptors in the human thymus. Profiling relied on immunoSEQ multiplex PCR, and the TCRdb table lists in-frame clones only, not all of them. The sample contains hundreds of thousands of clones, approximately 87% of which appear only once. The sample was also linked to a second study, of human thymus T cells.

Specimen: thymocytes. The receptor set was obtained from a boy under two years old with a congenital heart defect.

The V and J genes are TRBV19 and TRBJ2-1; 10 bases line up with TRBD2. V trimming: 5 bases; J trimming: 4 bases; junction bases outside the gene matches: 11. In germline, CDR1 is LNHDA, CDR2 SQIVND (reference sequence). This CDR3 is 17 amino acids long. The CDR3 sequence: CASSVTSGRAFYNEQFF. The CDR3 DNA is TGTGCCAGTAGTGTCACGAGCGGGAGGGCATTTTACAATGAGCAGTTCTTC.

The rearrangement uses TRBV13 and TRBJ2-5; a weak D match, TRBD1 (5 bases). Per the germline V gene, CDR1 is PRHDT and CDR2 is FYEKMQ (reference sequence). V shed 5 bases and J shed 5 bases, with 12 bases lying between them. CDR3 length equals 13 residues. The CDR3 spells CASSPTRDETQYF. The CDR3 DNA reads TGTGCCAGCAGCCCAACCAGGGATGAGACCCAGTACTTC. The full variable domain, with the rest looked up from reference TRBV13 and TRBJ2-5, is AAGVIQSPRHLIKEKRETATLKCYPIPRHDTVYWYQQGPGQDPQFLISFYEKMQSDKGSIPDRFSAQQFSDYHSELNMSSLELGDSALYFCASSPTRDETQYFGPGTRLLVL.

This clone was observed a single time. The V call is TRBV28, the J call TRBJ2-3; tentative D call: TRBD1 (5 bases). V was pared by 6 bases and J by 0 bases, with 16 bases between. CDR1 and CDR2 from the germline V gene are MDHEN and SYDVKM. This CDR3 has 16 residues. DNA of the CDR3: TGTGCCAGCAGCCCCTCTTGGACACCGAGCACAGATACGCAGTATTTT. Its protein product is CASSPSWTPSTDTQYF.

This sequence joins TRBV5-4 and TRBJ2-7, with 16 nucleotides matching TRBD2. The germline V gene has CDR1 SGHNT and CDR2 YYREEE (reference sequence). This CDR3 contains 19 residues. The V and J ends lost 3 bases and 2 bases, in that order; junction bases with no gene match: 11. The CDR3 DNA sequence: TGTGCCAGCAGCTGGAGGCTACCGGGACTAGCGGGGGGGGCCTACGAGCAGTACTTC. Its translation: CASSWRLPGLAGGAYEQYF.

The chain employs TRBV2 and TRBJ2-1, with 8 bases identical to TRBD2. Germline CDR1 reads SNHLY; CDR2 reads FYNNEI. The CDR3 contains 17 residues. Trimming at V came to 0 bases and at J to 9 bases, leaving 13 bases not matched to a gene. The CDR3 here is CASSEAGVAGFPGEQFF. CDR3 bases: TGTGCCAGCAGTGAAGCGGGTGTAGCGGGGTTCCCTGGTGAGCAGTTCTTC.

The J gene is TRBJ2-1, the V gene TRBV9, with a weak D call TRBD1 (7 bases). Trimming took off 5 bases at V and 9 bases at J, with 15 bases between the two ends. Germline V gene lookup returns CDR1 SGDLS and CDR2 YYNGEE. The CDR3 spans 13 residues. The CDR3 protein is CASRLGTAGEQFF. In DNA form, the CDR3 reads TGTGCCAGCAGGCTCGGGACAGCGGGTGAGCAGTTCTTC.

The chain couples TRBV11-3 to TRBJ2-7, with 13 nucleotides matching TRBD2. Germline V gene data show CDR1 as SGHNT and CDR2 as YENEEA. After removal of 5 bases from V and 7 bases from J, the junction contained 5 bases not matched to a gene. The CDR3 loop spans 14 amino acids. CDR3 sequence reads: CASSRTSGRAEQYF. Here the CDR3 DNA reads TGTGCCAGCAGCCGGACTAGCGGGAGAGCGGAGCAGTACTTC.

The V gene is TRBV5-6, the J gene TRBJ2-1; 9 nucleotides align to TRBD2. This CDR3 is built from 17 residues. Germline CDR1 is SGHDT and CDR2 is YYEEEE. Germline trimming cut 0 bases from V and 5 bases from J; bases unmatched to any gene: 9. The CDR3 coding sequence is TGTGCCAGCAGCTTGGCCCCTAGCGGGGCCTATGACAATGAGCAGTTCTTC. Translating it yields CASSLAPSGAYDNEQFF.

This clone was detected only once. The chain's CDR3 is CASSLTGRASGTYEQYF. The CDR3 DNA reads as TGTGCCAGCAGCTTGACCGGGAGGGCTAGCGGGACCTACGAGCAGTACTTC. The chain employs TRBV5-6 and TRBJ2-7; the match to TRBD2 covers 9 bases. Germline V gene sequence: CDR1 SGHDT, CDR2 YYEEEE. V was pared by 1 base and J by 2 bases, with 10 bases of the junction left unmatched. The CDR3 is 17 amino acids. The full variable domain, completed using reference TRBV5-6 and TRBJ2-7, is DAGVTQSPTHLIKTRGQQVTLRCSPKSGHDTVSWYQQALGQGPQFIFQYYEEEERQRGNFPDRFSGHQFPNYSSELNVNALLLGDSALYLCASSLTGRASGTYEQYFGPGTRLTVT.

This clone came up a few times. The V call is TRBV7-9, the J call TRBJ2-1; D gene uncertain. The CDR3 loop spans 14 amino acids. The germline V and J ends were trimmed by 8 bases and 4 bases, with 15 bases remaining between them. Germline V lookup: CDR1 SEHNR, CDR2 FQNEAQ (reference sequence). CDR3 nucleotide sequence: TGTGCCAGCGGGCACCAGGCACCGTACAATGAGCAGTTCTTC. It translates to CASGHQAPYNEQFF.

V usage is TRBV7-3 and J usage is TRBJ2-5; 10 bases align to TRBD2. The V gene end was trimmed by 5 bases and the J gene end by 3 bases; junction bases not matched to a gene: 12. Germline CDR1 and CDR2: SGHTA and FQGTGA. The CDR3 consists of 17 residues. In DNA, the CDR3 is TGTGCCAGCAGCCCGACCCCCTGGACTAGCGGCGAAGAGACCCAGTACTTC. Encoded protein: CASSPTPWTSGEETQYF.

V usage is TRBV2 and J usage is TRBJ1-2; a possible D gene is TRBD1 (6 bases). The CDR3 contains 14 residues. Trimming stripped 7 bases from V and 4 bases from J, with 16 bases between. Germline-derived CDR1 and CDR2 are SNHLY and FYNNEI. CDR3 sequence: CASTWRGTSYGYTF. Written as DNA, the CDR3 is TGTGCCAGCACTTGGCGTGGGACAAGCTATGGCTACACCTTC.

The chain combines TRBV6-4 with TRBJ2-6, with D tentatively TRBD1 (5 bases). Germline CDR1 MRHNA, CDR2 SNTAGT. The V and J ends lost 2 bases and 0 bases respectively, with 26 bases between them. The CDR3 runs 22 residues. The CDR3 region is CASSDRSQENGVHFSGANVLTF. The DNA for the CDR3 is TGTGCCAGCAGTGACCGCTCACAGGAAAACGGCGTTCATTTCTCTGGGGCCAACGTCCTGACTTTC.

CDR3 amino acids: CASFSGSSSNEQFF. As DNA, the CDR3 is TGCGCCAGCTTTAGCGGGAGTAGCTCGAATGAGCAGTTCTTC. V and J are TRBV10-1 and TRBJ2-1; TRBD2 matches 9 bases. The CDR3 runs to 14 residues. Unmatched junction bases numbered 9, after V lost 8 bases and J lost 7 bases. Germline V CDR1 and CDR2: WNHNN, SYGVQD (reference sequence).

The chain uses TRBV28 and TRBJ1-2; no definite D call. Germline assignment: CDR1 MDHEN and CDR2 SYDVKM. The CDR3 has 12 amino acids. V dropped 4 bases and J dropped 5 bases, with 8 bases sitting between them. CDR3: CASSYHKYGYTF. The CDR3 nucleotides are TGTGCCAGCAGTTACCACAAGTATGGCTACACCTTC.

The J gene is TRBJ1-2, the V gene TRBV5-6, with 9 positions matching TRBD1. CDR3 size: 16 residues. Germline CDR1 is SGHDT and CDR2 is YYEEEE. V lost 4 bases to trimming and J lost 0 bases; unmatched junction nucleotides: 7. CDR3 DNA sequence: TGTGCCAGCAGCACAGGGGGCCCAACTTCTAACTATGGCTACACCTTC. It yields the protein CASSTGGPTSNYGYTF. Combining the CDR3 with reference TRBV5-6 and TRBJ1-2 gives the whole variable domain DAGVTQSPTHLIKTRGQQVTLRCSPKSGHDTVSWYQQALGQGPQFIFQYYEEEERQRGNFPDRFSGHQFPNYSSELNVNALLLGDSALYLCASSTGGPTSNYGYTFGSGTRLTVV.

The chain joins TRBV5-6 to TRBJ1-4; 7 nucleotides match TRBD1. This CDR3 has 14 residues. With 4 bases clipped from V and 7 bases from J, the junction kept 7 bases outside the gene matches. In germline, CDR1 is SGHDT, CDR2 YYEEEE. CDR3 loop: CASSIGQAVEKLFF. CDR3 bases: TGTGCCAGCAGCATCGGACAGGCGGTTGAAAAACTGTTTTTT.

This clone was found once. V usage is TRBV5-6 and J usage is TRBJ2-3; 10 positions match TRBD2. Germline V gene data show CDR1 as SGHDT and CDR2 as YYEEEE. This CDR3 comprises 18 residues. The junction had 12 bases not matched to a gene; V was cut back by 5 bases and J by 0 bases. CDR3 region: CASRRTSGRRGSTDTQYF. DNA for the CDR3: TGTGCCAGCAGGCGGACTAGCGGCCGACGAGGGAGCACAGATACGCAGTATTTT. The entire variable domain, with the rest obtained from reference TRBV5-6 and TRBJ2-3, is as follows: DAGVTQSPTHLIKTRGQQVTLRCSPKSGHDTVSWYQQALGQGPQFIFQYYEEEERQRGNFPDRFSGHQFPNYSSELNVNALLLGDSALYLCASRRTSGRRGSTDTQYFGPGTRLTVL.

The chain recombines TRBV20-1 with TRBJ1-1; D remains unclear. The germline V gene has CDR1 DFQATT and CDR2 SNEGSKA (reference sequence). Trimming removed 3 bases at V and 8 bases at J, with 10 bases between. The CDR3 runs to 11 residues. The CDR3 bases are TGCAGTGCTAGTGGGCCGACCGAAGCTTTCTTT. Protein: CSASGPTEAFF.

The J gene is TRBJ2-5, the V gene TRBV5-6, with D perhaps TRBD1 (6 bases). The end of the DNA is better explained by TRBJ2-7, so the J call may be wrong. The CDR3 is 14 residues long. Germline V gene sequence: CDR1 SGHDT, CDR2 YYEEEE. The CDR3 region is CASSFRDKPYEQYF. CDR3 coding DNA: TGTGCCAGCAGCTTCCGGGACAAGCCCTACGAGCAGTACTTC.

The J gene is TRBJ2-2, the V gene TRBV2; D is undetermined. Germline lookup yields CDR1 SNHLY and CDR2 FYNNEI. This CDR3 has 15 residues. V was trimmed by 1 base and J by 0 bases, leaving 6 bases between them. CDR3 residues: CASSEGWPNTGELFF. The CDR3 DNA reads TGTGCCAGCAGTGAAGGCTGGCCGAACACCGGGGAGCTGTTTTTT.